The 31 T cell receptor beta chains below come from one sample, sequenced in a study of glioma-infiltrating T cells (dated by TCRdb to 2016 to 2017). These reads were obtained on an Illumina MiSeq. The iRepertoire nested amplicon-rescue multiplex PCR (arm-PCR) platform was used to amplify TCR alpha and beta CDR3 regions from RNA. TCRdb's own reprocessing of the public reads used fastp at Q25 and MiXCR and kept productive beta chains. Identical CDR3 protein sequences are pooled into one entry, listed with their most common genes and DNA. Recorded for this sample are approximately 110,000 distinct CDR3 sequences; about 23% of them occurred a single time. Of the sample, 13% to 15% falls within the top ten clones. Sequencing was carried out using glioma tissue, nonneoplastic brain tissue, or PBMCs (not recorded which). The receptors were gathered from a human donor with low-grade glioma or glioblastoma, undergoing nonglioma brain surgery, or in good health (not recorded which).

This clonotype appeared many times. V and J are TRBV20-1 and TRBJ2-2; 12 bases line up with TRBD2. The CDR3 consists of 14 residues. Germline V gene lookup returns CDR1 DFQATT and CDR2 SNEGSKA (reference sequence). V was clipped by 5 bases and J by 6 bases; unmatched bases: 4. This CDR3 is CSALRTSGAGELFF. The CDR3 coding sequence is TGCAGTGCTCTCAGGACTAGCGGGGCCGGGGAGCTGTTTTTT.

This clonotype was detected ten times or more. This chain joins TRBV12-3 or TRBV12-4 and TRBJ2-7, with 8 positions matching TRBD1. This CDR3 region has 15 residues. Losses at the gene ends were 6 bases for V and 2 bases for J; bases not matched to a gene: 9. DNA for the CDR3: TGTGCCAGCAGCCGCGGACAGGGTAGCGCCTACGAGCAGTACTTC. Translating gives CASSRGQGSAYEQYF.

The J gene is TRBJ1-1, the V gene TRBV7-9; a possible D gene is TRBD1 (6 bases). The CDR3 consists of 15 residues. Germline CDR1 SEHNR, CDR2 FQNEAQ (reference sequence). V gave up 1 base and J gave up 1 base, with 10 bases separating them. The CDR3, as DNA: TGTGCCAGCAGCTTAGAAGGCAGGGGGAACACTGAAGCTTTCTTT. Encoded protein: CASSLEGRGNTEAFF.

This clonotype showed up many times. The chain combines TRBV11-2 with TRBJ2-1, with unresolved D. Germline V gives CDR1 SGHAT, CDR2 FQNNGV. The CDR3 totals 13 residues. Trimming pared 5 bases from V and 8 bases from J, leaving 13 bases between. In DNA, the CDR3 is TGTGCCAGCAGCGCGAATCCCGACCATGAGCAGTTCTTC. Amino acids: CASSANPDHEQFF.

CDR3 DNA sequence: TGCGCCAGCAGCCAAGACGCGAGGAGCGGACTAGCCAAAAACATTCAGTACTTC. Translated: CASSQDARSGLAKNIQYF. The J gene is TRBJ2-4, the V gene TRBV4-1; D perhaps matches TRBD2 (5 bases). Germline CDR1 and CDR2: MGHRA and YSYEKL. V dropped 0 bases and J dropped 0 bases, with 15 bases sitting between them. This CDR3 region has 18 residues.

This clonotype appeared many times. The chain links TRBV5-1 to TRBJ2-7; 8 bases map to TRBD1. Germline CDR1 is SGHRS and CDR2 is YFSETQ. The CDR3 spans 15 residues. V was pared by 4 bases and J by 3 bases, with 9 bases of the junction left unmatched. CDR3 nucleotides: TGCGCCAGCAGCCACCAAGGGACAGGTGGCTACGAGCAGTACTTC. It translates to CASSHQGTGGYEQYF.

The chain couples TRBV7-9 to TRBJ2-3; 8 nucleotides match TRBD2. J was trimmed by 4 bases and V by 5 bases; bases with no gene match: 11. Germline assignment: CDR1 SEHNR and CDR2 FQNEAQ (reference sequence). The CDR3 has 16 amino acids. In nucleotides, the CDR3 is TGTGCCAGCAGCCCTAGGACGGGAGGGATGGCAGATACGCAGTATTTT. Residues: CASSPRTGGMADTQYF. The full variable domain, its missing parts supplied by reference TRBV7-9 and TRBJ2-3, is DTGVSQNPRHKITKRGQNVTFRCDPISEHNRLYWYRQTLGQGPEFLTYFQNEAQLEKSRLLSDRFSAERPKGSFSTLEIQRTEQGDSAMYLCASSPRTGGMADTQYFGPGTRLTVL.

On this clonotype itself: Without the conserved terminal phenylalanine or tryptophan, this CDR3 likely stems from a read error. This chain connects TRBV9 to TRBJ1-1; tentatively, D is TRBD1 (5 bases). CDR3 size: 14 residues. CDR1 and CDR2 (germline): SGDLS, YYNGEE. V lost 1 base, J lost 5 bases, and 12 bases lay in between. CDR3 protein: CASSVYQGGTEAFI. The CDR3 DNA sequence: TGTGCCAGCAGCGTATACCAGGGAGGGACTGAAGCTTTCATT.

Comments on this clonotype: The junction departs from germline at one end; a sequencing error may be responsible. The chain carries TRBV25-1 and TRBJ2-5; TRBD1 matches at 11 bases. Germline V gene data show CDR1 as MGHDK and CDR2 as SYGVNS. The CDR3 is 15 amino acids. CDR3 loop: CVSSAGQGARETQYF. CDR3 DNA: TGTGTCAGCAGTGCCGGACAGGGGGCTCGAGAGACCCAGTACTTC.

On this clonotype: The conserved closing phenylalanine or tryptophan is absent in this CDR3, likely reflecting a read error. The chain carries TRBV2 and TRBJ2-6, with 8 bases that match TRBD2. Germline lookup yields CDR1 SNHLY and CDR2 FYNNEI. CDR3 length equals 14 residues. CDR3 loop: CASGASSGANVLTL. The CDR3 DNA reads as TGTGCTAGCGGGGCCTCCTCTGGGGCCAACGTCCTGACTCTC.

Worth noting for this clonotype: A clone one base away is much larger, so this may be a read error. CDR3 DNA: TGTGCCAGCAGCTTCAATAGCGGGAGTGGGGAGGCCCAGTACTTC. Translating it yields CASSFNSGSGEAQYF. This chain uses TRBV7-2 with TRBJ2-5; 9 bases fit TRBD2. Unmatched junction bases numbered 11, after V lost 3 bases and J lost 9 bases. This CDR3 has 15 residues. Germline-derived CDR1 and CDR2 are SGHTA and FQGNSA.

This clonotype came up many times. The chain links TRBV6-1 to TRBJ2-7, with 7 nucleotides matching TRBD1. There are 13 residues in the CDR3. The V gene end was trimmed by 7 bases and the J gene end by 3 bases; junction bases not matched to a gene: 6. Germline V gene sequence: CDR1 MNHNS, CDR2 SASEGT. The CDR3 sequence: CASTKDRFYEQYF. CDR3 DNA: TGTGCCAGCACCAAGGACAGGTTCTACGAGCAGTACTTC.

This clonotype was observed many times. The chain employs TRBV28 and TRBJ2-7; D gene unclear. This CDR3 contains 14 residues. V was shortened by 5 bases and J by 0 bases, with 11 bases between the two germline ends. The germline V gene encodes CDR1 MDHEN and CDR2 SYDVKM. The CDR3 protein is CASSPRGPSYEQYF. In DNA, the CDR3 is TGTGCCAGCAGTCCCCGAGGACCCTCCTACGAGCAGTACTTC.

Ten or more counts support this clonotype. The chain has TRBV4-1 and TRBJ2-7; D unclear. Germline CDR1 reads MGHRA; CDR2 reads YSYEKL. The germline V and J ends were trimmed by 0 bases and 6 bases, with 12 bases remaining between them. This CDR3 is built from 14 residues. CDR3 bases: TGCGCCAGCAGCCAAGAACTCTACATGGCCGAGCAGTACTTC. It translates to CASSQELYMAEQYF.

A word on this clonotype: This may come from a read error, since a much larger clone is one base off. This chain links TRBV4-1 with TRBJ2-4; the D gene is possibly TRBD1 (6 bases). This CDR3 is built from 13 residues. Germline assignment: CDR1 MGHRA and CDR2 YSYEKL. CDR3 in DNA: TGCGCCAGAAGCCAAGACAGGTTAAACATTCAGTACTTC. Translated, it gives CARSQDRLNIQYF.

The genes are TRBV19 and TRBJ2-3; perhaps D is TRBD1 or TRBD2 (6 bases each). Germline V gene sequence: CDR1 LNHDA, CDR2 SQIVND (reference sequence). Between the trimmed V and J ends, which lost 5 bases and 0 bases, there was a span of 15 bases. The CDR3 consists of 16 residues. CDR3 sequence (DNA): TGTGCCAGTAGTCCCCGGGGGACATCAAGCACAGATACGCAGTATTTT. Translation: CASSPRGTSSTDTQYF. Looking up the rest from reference TRBV19 and TRBJ2-3 gives the full variable domain: DGGITQSPKYLFRKEGQNVTLSCEQNLNHDAMYWYRQDPGQGLRLIYYSQIVNDFQKGDIAEGYSVSREKKESFPLTVTSAQKNPTAFYLCASSPRGTSSTDTQYFGPGTRLTVL.

This clonotype was observed at least ten times. Written as DNA, the CDR3 is TGCGCCAGCAGCTTGGTGCGGTCTAGCACAGATACGCAGTATTTT. Its protein is CASSLVRSSTDTQYF. The chain is built from TRBV5-1 and TRBJ2-3; D ambiguous. Per the germline V gene, CDR1 is SGHRS and CDR2 is YFSETQ. This CDR3 is built from 15 residues. The germline V and J ends were trimmed by 0 bases and 0 bases, with 8 bases remaining between them. Full variable domain (rest looked up from reference TRBV5-1 and TRBJ2-3): KAGVTQTPRYLIKTRGQQVTLSCSPISGHRSVSWYQQTPGQGLQFLFEYFSETQRNKGNFPGRFSGRQFSNSRSEMNVSTLELGDSALYLCASSLVRSSTDTQYFGPGTRLTVL.

There are many counts of this clonotype. V and J are TRBV6-1 and TRBJ2-1; D tentatively fits TRBD1 or TRBD2 (5 bases each). V dropped 2 bases and J dropped 3 bases, with 14 bases sitting between them. The CDR3 covers 16 residues. The germline CDR1 and CDR2 sequences are MNHNS and SASEGT. CDR3 DNA sequence: TGTGCCAGCAGTGAACGTCGGGGCTCCTTCTACAATGAGCAGTTCTTC. The encoded protein is CASSERRGSFYNEQFF.

The rearrangement joins TRBV29-1 to TRBJ2-1; D gene uncertain. V was clipped by 3 bases and J by 4 bases, with 16 bases between them. The CDR3 loop spans 15 amino acids. Germline V CDR1 and CDR2: SQVTM, ANQGSEA. DNA for the CDR3: TGCAGCGTTGAGGATGGGGTTAGTTCTTACAATGAGCAGTTCTTC. This encodes CSVEDGVSSYNEQFF.

V is TRBV3-1 and J is TRBJ2-7; D gene unclear. The CDR3 extends over 15 amino acids. Trimming pared 5 bases from V and 0 bases from J, leaving 14 bases between. The V gene's germline CDR1 is LGHDT and CDR2 YNNKEL (reference sequence). CDR3 in amino acids: CASSYGPSSSYEQYF. For the CDR3, the DNA is TGTGCCAGCAGCTACGGACCTTCCAGCTCCTACGAGCAGTACTTC.

This clonotype was detected many times. This chain uses TRBV19 with TRBJ2-3; 7 nucleotides align to TRBD2. The ends lost 6 bases at V and 3 bases at J; junction bases unmatched: 12. Germline-derived CDR1 and CDR2 are LNHDA and SQIVND (reference sequence). The CDR3 runs 16 residues. The CDR3 DNA follows: TGTGCCAGTAGAATGGAAGGGGCGGGAGTTACAGATACGCAGTATTTT. This encodes CASRMEGAGVTDTQYF. The whole variable domain, filled in from reference TRBV19 and TRBJ2-3, reads DGGITQSPKYLFRKEGQNVTLSCEQNLNHDAMYWYRQDPGQGLRLIYYSQIVNDFQKGDIAEGYSVSREKKESFPLTVTSAQKNPTAFYLCASRMEGAGVTDTQYFGPGTRLTVL.

The chain uses TRBV24-1 and TRBJ1-2, with 12 bases matching TRBD1. The CDR3 length is 16 residues. V was clipped by 7 bases and J by 4 bases; unmatched bases: 9. CDR1 KGHDR and CDR2 SFDVKD come from the germline V gene. The CDR3 sequence: CATRPGQGARIYGYTF. DNA of the CDR3: TGTGCCACCAGGCCGGGACAGGGGGCGCGTATCTATGGCTACACCTTC.

This clonotype was counted at least ten times. The chain joins TRBV4-1 to TRBJ1-1; D not certain. The CDR3 totals 13 residues. CDR1 is MGHRA, CDR2 YSYEKL, per germline. Trimming pared 4 bases from V and 5 bases from J, leaving 11 bases between. The CDR3 region is CASSRATGTEAFF. The CDR3 coding sequence is TGCGCCAGCAGCCGGGCCACTGGAACTGAAGCTTTCTTT.

The table lists this clonotype with many counts. The V and J genes are TRBV3-1 and TRBJ2-7, with 13 bases aligning to TRBD2. Germline V gene lookup returns CDR1 LGHDT and CDR2 YNNKEL (reference sequence). Germline trimming cut 4 bases from V and 5 bases from J; bases unmatched to any gene: 8. The CDR3 contains 16 residues. The CDR3 protein is CASSPRGTSGTHEQYF. CDR3 nucleotide sequence: TGTGCCAGCAGCCCGCGTGGGACTAGCGGGACCCACGAGCAGTACTTC.

This clonotype was seen many times. Here the CDR3 reads CSVEPPGSTDTQYF. CDR3 nucleotide sequence: TGCAGCGTTGAACCTCCAGGGAGCACAGATACGCAGTATTTT. The chain employs TRBV29-1 and TRBJ2-3; weak D call: TRBD1 (5 bases). CDR1 SQVTM and CDR2 ANQGSEA come from the germline V gene. The CDR3 has 14 amino acids. Between the trimmed V and J ends, which lost 2 bases and 0 bases, there was a span of 9 bases.

This clonotype was recorded at least ten times. The V call is TRBV20-1, the J call TRBJ2-1; TRBD2 matches 11 bases. Germline loops: CDR1 DFQATT, CDR2 SNEGSKA (reference sequence). The CDR3 sequence is 15 residues long. V gave up 0 bases and J gave up 5 bases; unmatched junction bases: 3. The CDR3 sequence: CSARDVLAGDNEQFF. CDR3 in DNA: TGCAGTGCTAGAGATGTACTAGCGGGAGACAATGAGCAGTTCTTC.

In the case of this clonotype: This may be a read error, as it is one base from a much larger clone. The rearrangement uses TRBV12-3 or TRBV12-4 and TRBJ2-7; tentatively, D is TRBD2 (5 bases). The CDR3 totals 14 residues. V lost 3 bases and J 3 bases, leaving 12 bases between the germline ends. CDR3 sequence reads: CASSFSSYHYEQYF. The CDR3 nucleotides read TGTGCCAGCAGTTTCTCTAGCTACCACTACGAGCAGTACTTC.

This clonotype has ten or more counts. This chain connects TRBV11-3 to TRBJ2-3; D gene ambiguous. The CDR3 runs to 14 residues. Trimming stripped 0 bases from V and 6 bases from J, with 10 bases between. Germline CDR1 is SGHNT and CDR2 is YENEEA. For the CDR3, the DNA is TGTGCCAGCAGCTTAGATGGCTCGCGGGATACGCAGTATTTT. It yields the protein CASSLDGSRDTQYF. Using reference TRBV11-3 and TRBJ2-3 for the parts outside the CDR3, the full variable domain is EAGVVQSPRYKIIEKKQPVAFWCNPISGHNTLYWYLQNLGQGPELLIRYENEEAVDDSQLPKDRFSAERLKGVDSTLKIQPAELGDSAVYLCASSLDGSRDTQYFGPGTRLTVL.

There are many counts of this clonotype. V and J are TRBV19 and TRBJ1-1, with D possibly being TRBD1 (5 bases). V lost 5 bases and J 2 bases, leaving 12 bases between the germline ends. The CDR3 consists of 14 residues. The germline gives CDR1 LNHDA, CDR2 SQIVND (reference sequence). This CDR3 is CASSEGQSNTEAFF. The CDR3 DNA follows: TGTGCCAGTAGTGAGGGGCAGTCAAACACTGAAGCTTTCTTT.

This clonotype occurred many times. The chain combines TRBV7-2 with TRBJ2-7, with 9 nucleotides matching TRBD1. CDR3 length equals 16 residues. Losses at the gene ends were 5 bases for V and 4 bases for J; bases not matched to a gene: 12. The V gene's germline CDR1 is SGHTA and CDR2 FQGNSA. CDR3 in amino acids: CASSPGVGQGGYEQYF. CDR3 DNA: TGTGCCAGCAGCCCAGGGGTGGGACAGGGCGGTTACGAGCAGTACTTC.

This chain uses TRBV5-4 with TRBJ1-2, with 9 bases that match TRBD1. Unmatched junction bases numbered 11, after V lost 0 bases and J lost 8 bases. In germline, CDR1 is SGHNT, CDR2 YYREEE (reference sequence). CDR3 length: 16 amino acids. In DNA form, the CDR3 reads TGTGCCAGCAGCTTGGGGGTACAGGGGGCAGAGGACGGCTACACCTTC. It encodes CASSLGVQGAEDGYTF.